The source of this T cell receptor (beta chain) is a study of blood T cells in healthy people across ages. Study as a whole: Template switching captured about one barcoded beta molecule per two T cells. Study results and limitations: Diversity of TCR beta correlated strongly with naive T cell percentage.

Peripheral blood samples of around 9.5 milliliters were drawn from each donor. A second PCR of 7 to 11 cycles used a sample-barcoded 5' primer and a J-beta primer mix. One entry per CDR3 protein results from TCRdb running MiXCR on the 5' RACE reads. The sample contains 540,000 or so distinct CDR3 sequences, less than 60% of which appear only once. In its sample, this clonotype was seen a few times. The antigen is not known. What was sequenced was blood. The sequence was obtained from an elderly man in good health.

The CDR3 nucleotides read TGTGCCAGCAGCTTAACCCCTAAGGACGAGCAGTACTTC. It translates to CASSLTPKDEQYF. The rearrangement uses TRBV7-3 and TRBJ2-7; D is uncertain. Germline-derived CDR1 and CDR2 are SGHTA and FQGTGA. The CDR3 totals 13 residues. Trimming took 0 bases from V and 5 from J, leaving 8 bases between them.